This TCR beta chain was sequenced during a study of cytomegalovirus exposure and HLA in healthy donors. Study-wide points: As was reported, the HLA-A and HLA-B alleles of most subjects were accurately predicted from TCR beta sequences. The only immune exposure information that was available was CMV serostatus. The authors enumerated roughly 180 TCR beta chains as linked to cytomegalovirus.

PCR employed 60 Vbeta and 13 Jbeta primers. Methods used by the authors: Per a later analysis, the number of unique TCR beta chains was 75 million to 90 million, of which about 10 million were shared. Here immunoSEQ multiplex PCR was the method, and the copy in TCRdb shows in-frame clones only, minus some. The D gene and trimming were derived from the DNA, and the V and J assignments and clone size from that table. The sample includes around 110,000 clones, roughly four fifths of them seen just once. In regard to this clone: Its matching antigen is unknown.

From germline, CDR1 is SNHLY and CDR2 FYNNEI. The CDR3 spans 13 residues. Trimming removed 7 bases from V and 2 bases from J; junction bases left unmatched: 4. Sequencing input: PBMCs. J is TRBJ1-2 and V is TRBV2; TRBD1 matches at 7 bases. This sequence originates from a middle-aged man in good health and CMV-seronegative. The CDR3 DNA reads TGTGCCAGCACTGAGACAGGGAACTATGGCTACACCTTC. Its protein is CASTETGNYGYTF.